Following are 18 T cell receptor beta chains from one sample sequenced in a study of control samples from healthy donors and cancer patients (dated by TCRdb to between 2020 and 2021). Library preparation employed the immunoSEQ multiplex PCR assay. Not all clones reach the TCRdb copy of this immuneACCESS table, which keeps in-frame sequences only. Checked studies attribute under half of the gap to unresolved V genes and leave the rest unexplained. A total of approximately 110,000 clones appear in this sample, approximately 90% of them only once. The ten largest clones add up to around 7.6% of the sample. Sequenced material: blood. The receptors were gathered from a woman aged 18 to 35 in good health.

The chain uses TRBV4-1 and TRBJ1-1, with a tentative D call TRBD1 (5 bases). The germline V gene has CDR1 MGHRA and CDR2 YSYEKL. V was trimmed by 0 bases and J by 3 bases, leaving 8 bases between them. The CDR3 sequence is 14 residues long. CDR3 amino acids: CASSQDRGDTEAFF. The DNA for the CDR3 is TGCGCCAGCAGCCAAGATCGAGGGGACACTGAAGCTTTCTTT.

The chain uses TRBV7-8 and TRBJ2-3, with a weak D call TRBD1 (6 bases). The CDR3 runs 15 residues. V was trimmed by 2 bases and J by 2 bases, leaving 11 bases between them. Germline-derived CDR1 and CDR2 are SGHVS and FQNEAQ. The CDR3 nucleotides read TGTGCCAGCAGCTTATCAGGGGCTCCCACAGATACGCAGTATTTT. This encodes CASSLSGAPTDTQYF.

In DNA form, the CDR3 reads TGTGCCAGTAGTATAGGTCCGGGACGCATCGACAATGAGCAGTTCTTC. This encodes CASSIGPGRIDNEQFF. The chain carries TRBV19 and TRBJ2-1; possibly TRBD1 or TRBD2 for D (5 bases each). Per germline, CDR1 LNHDA and CDR2 SQIVND (reference sequence). The CDR3 loop spans 16 amino acids. The V and J ends lost 1 base and 5 bases respectively, with 15 bases between them. The whole variable domain, remainder taken from reference TRBV19 and TRBJ2-1, is DGGITQSPKYLFRKEGQNVTLSCEQNLNHDAMYWYRQDPGQGLRLIYYSQIVNDFQKGDIAEGYSVSREKKESFPLTVTSAQKNPTAFYLCASSIGPGRIDNEQFFGPGTRLTVL.

This clone was detected only a few times. The chain carries TRBV30 and TRBJ2-1, with a weak D call TRBD2 (5 bases). With 0 bases removed from V and 5 bases from J, the gap between germline ends came to 8 bases. CDR3 length: 13 residues. The V gene's germline CDR1 is GTSNPN and CDR2 SVGIG (reference sequence). CDR3 residues: CAWSVLANNEQFF. The CDR3 DNA sequence: TGTGCCTGGAGTGTATTAGCGAACAATGAGCAGTTCTTC.

V gene TRBV21-1 combines with J gene TRBJ1-5. TRBV21-1 is described as a pseudogene. This CDR3 is built from 16 residues. This CDR3 reads CASSKVRKVSNQPQHF. The CDR3 coding sequence is TGTGCCAGCAGCAAAGTGCGCAAGGTCAGCAATCAGCCCCAGCATTTT.

The chain recombines TRBV2 with TRBJ1-2; D unresolved. The CDR3 extends over 12 amino acids. Trimming shortened V by 3 bases and J by 4 bases, and 6 bases separated the two germline ends. Germline V CDR1 and CDR2: SNHLY, FYNNEI. DNA of the CDR3: TGTGCCAGCAGTGACAGCTTCTATGGCTACACCTTC. It yields the protein CASSDSFYGYTF.

This chain links TRBV5-1 with TRBJ2-7; D not certain. Germline lookup yields CDR1 SGHRS and CDR2 YFSETQ. The CDR3 covers 15 residues. V lost 5 bases and J lost 0, with 15 bases in between. The CDR3 is CASRRDKTSSYEQYF. The CDR3 region has the DNA TGCGCCAGCAGGCGAGACAAAACCAGCTCCTACGAGCAGTACTTC.

V is TRBV5-1 and J is TRBJ2-3; 11 bases fit TRBD2. Germline V gene lookup returns CDR1 SGHRS and CDR2 YFSETQ. The CDR3 covers 15 residues. After removal of 0 bases from V and 5 bases from J, the junction contained 2 bases not matched to a gene. CDR3 region: CASSLAGTSGDTQYF. DNA for the CDR3: TGCGCCAGCAGCTTGGCCGGGACTAGCGGAGATACGCAGTATTTT. Filled out from reference TRBV5-1 and TRBJ2-3, the complete variable domain reads KAGVTQTPRYLIKTRGQQVTLSCSPISGHRSVSWYQQTPGQGLQFLFEYFSETQRNKGNFPGRFSGRQFSNSRSEMNVSTLELGDSALYLCASSLAGTSGDTQYFGPGTRLTVL.

This chain connects TRBV19 to TRBJ2-2; TRBD1 is a possible D gene (6 bases). Germline CDR1 LNHDA, CDR2 SQIVND (reference sequence). The CDR3 is 12 residues long. The V and J ends lost 7 bases and 6 bases respectively, with 9 bases between them. The CDR3 bases are TGTGCCAGTACAGGGGCAGCCGGGGAGCTGTTTTTT. It translates to CASTGAAGELFF.

The CDR3 DNA reads as TGTGCCAGTAGTATAGGGCGACAGCAGTACTTC. The encoded protein is CASSIGRQQYF. This chain connects TRBV19 to TRBJ2-5; a possible D gene is TRBD1 (5 bases). Germline V gene lookup returns CDR1 LNHDA and CDR2 SQIVND (reference sequence). V shed 1 base and J shed 11 bases, with 8 bases lying between them. The CDR3 is 11 amino acids.

The rearrangement uses TRBV7-2 and TRBJ2-5, with 8 bases aligning to TRBD2. Trimming took 1 base from V and 4 from J; bases not matched to a gene: 8. The CDR3 covers 16 residues. Germline-derived CDR1 and CDR2 are SGHTA and FQGNSA. CDR3 DNA: TGTGCCAGCAGCTTAGAAGGGCAGCGGGAGCGAGAGACCCAGTACTTC. Its translation is CASSLEGQRERETQYF.

The chain has TRBV19 and TRBJ1-1; the D gene is possibly TRBD1 (5 bases). V was cut by 1 base and J by 1 base, with 7 bases left in between. Germline V gives CDR1 LNHDA, CDR2 SQIVND (reference sequence). The CDR3 extends over 14 amino acids. The CDR3 is CASSIAGTNTEAFF. CDR3 sequence (DNA): TGTGCCAGTAGTATAGCAGGGACGAACACTGAAGCTTTCTTT.

The chain has TRBV24-1 and TRBJ2-7; 7 bases are shared with TRBD1. Per the germline V gene, CDR1 is KGHDR and CDR2 is SFDVKD. CDR3 length equals 15 residues. The V segment lost 6 bases and the J segment 5 bases; nucleotides outside the gene matches: 12. CDR3 in DNA: TGTGCCACCAGTACCGCGACAGGGAGTGTCCACGAGCAGTACTTC. Translating it yields CATSTATGSVHEQYF.

The genes are TRBV12-3 or TRBV12-4 and TRBJ1-1; D unclear. V lost 2 bases and J lost 10, with 14 bases in between. The CDR3 is made up of 13 amino acids. The CDR3 DNA is TGTGCCAGCAGTTTAAACACCTTGGGGATAGCTTTCTTT. As protein: CASSLNTLGIAFF.

This clone has a single count. The chain is built from TRBV18 and TRBJ2-1, with 7 bases identical to TRBD1. The CDR3 covers 15 residues. CDR1 KGHSH and CDR2 LQKENI come from the germline V gene. Trimming removed 0 bases from V and 2 bases from J; junction bases left unmatched: 1. The CDR3 region has the DNA TGTGCCAGCTCACCACCGGGACAGACCTACAATGAGCAGTTCTTC. Amino acids: CASSPPGQTYNEQFF.

The chain couples TRBV2 to TRBJ1-2; D gene unclear. The V gene's germline CDR1 is SNHLY and CDR2 FYNNEI. The V and J ends lost 7 bases and 2 bases respectively, with 5 bases between them. The CDR3 runs 11 residues. The CDR3 sequence: CASMGNYGYTF. CDR3 sequence (DNA): TGTGCCAGCATGGGGAACTATGGCTACACCTTC.

DNA for the CDR3: TGTGCCACCAGTGACCTGTCGGACAGGGCGGGGGAGACCCAGTACTTC. It yields the protein CATSDLSDRAGETQYF. The gene calls are TRBV24-1 and TRBJ2-5; 8 nucleotides agree with TRBD1. The ends lost 4 bases at V and 5 bases at J; junction bases unmatched: 11. The germline V gene encodes CDR1 KGHDR and CDR2 SFDVKD. The CDR3 is 16 amino acids.

V gene TRBV6-6 combines with J gene TRBJ2-1; D ambiguous. Germline CDR1 reads MNHNY; CDR2 reads SVGAGI (reference sequence). CDR3 size: 12 residues. V shed 6 bases and J shed 6 bases, with 9 bases lying between them. As DNA, the CDR3 is TGTGCCAGCAGATACAACCCCAATGAGCAGTTCTTC. Amino acid sequence: CASRYNPNEQFF.